This T cell receptor beta chain derives from a study of blood T cells in healthy people across ages. The authors ran a second PCR of roughly 6 to 12 cycles using a sample-barcoded 5' primer and a J-beta primer mix. TCRdb redid the calling of the 5' RACE reads with MiXCR, one entry per CDR3 protein. This table holds fewer than 800,000 distinct CDR3 sequences, approximately 49% found once. The V and J ends lost 6 bases and 7 bases, in that order; junction bases with no gene match: 7. CDR1 and CDR2 from the germline V gene are MDHEN and SYDVKM. There are 15 residues in the CDR3. The chain carries TRBV28 and TRBJ2-1; 12 bases fit TRBD2. Sample: blood. This TCR was recovered from a woman aged 60-75 years in good health. The CDR3 DNA is TGTGCCAGCAGGCCTACTAGCGGGGGGCGGAATGAGCAGTTCTTC. Amino acid sequence: CASRPTSGGRNEQFF.